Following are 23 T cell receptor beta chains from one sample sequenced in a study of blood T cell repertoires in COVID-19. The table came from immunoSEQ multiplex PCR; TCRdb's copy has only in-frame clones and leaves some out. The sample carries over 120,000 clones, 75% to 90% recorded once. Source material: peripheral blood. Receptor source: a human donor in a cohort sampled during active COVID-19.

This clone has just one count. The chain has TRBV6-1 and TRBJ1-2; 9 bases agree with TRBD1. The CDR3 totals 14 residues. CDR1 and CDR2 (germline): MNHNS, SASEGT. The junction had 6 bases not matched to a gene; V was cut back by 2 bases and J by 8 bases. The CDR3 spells CASSERGQGYGYTF. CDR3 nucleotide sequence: TGTGCCAGCAGTGAAAGGGGACAGGGTTACGGCTACACCTTC.

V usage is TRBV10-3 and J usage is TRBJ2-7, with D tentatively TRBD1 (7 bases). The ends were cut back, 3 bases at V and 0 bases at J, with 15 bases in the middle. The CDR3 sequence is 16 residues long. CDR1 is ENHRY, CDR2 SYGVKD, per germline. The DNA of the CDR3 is TGTGCCATCAGTGATAGTCAGGGGGGATACTCCTACGAGCAGTACTTC. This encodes CAISDSQGGYSYEQYF.

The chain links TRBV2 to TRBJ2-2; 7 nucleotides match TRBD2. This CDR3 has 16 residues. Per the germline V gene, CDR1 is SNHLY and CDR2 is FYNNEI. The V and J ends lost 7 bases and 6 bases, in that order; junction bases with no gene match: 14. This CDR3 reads CASIPGLPKIPGELFF. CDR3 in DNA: TGTGCCAGCATCCCGGGACTACCAAAGATCCCCGGGGAGCTGTTTTTT.

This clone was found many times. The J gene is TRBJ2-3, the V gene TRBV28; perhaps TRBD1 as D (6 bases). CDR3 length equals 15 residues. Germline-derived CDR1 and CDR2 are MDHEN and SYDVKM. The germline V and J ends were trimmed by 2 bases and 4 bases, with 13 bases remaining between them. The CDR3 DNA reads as TGTGCCAGCAGTTTAAATCCAGGGGTAGCAGATACGCAGTATTTT. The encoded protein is CASSLNPGVADTQYF.

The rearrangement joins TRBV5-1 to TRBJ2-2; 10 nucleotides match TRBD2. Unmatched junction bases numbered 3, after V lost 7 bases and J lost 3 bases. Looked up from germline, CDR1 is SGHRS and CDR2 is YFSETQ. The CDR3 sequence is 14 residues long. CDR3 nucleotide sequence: TGCGCCAGCTCTGGACTAGCGGACACCGGGGAGCTGTTTTTT. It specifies CASSGLADTGELFF. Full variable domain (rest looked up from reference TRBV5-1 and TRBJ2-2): KAGVTQTPRYLIKTRGQQVTLSCSPISGHRSVSWYQQTPGQGLQFLFEYFSETQRNKGNFPGRFSGRQFSNSRSEMNVSTLELGDSALYLCASSGLADTGELFFGEGSRLTVL.

The CDR3 sequence: CASSNQQSNQPQHF. CDR3 in DNA: TGTGCCAGCAGCAATCAACAGAGTAATCAGCCCCAGCATTTT. This chain links TRBV3-1 (or the pseudogene TRBV3-2) with TRBJ1-5; D is unresolved. Trimming took off 5 bases at V and 4 bases at J, with 12 bases between the two ends. Germline V gene sequence: CDR1 LGHDT, CDR2 YNNKEL (reference sequence). The CDR3 spans 14 residues.

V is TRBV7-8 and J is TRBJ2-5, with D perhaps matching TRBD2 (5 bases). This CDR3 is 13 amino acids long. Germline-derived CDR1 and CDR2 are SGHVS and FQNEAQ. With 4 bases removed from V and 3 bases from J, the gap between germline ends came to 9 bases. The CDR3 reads CASSYRGKETQYF. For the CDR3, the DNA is TGTGCCAGCAGCTATCGGGGAAAAGAGACCCAGTACTTC.

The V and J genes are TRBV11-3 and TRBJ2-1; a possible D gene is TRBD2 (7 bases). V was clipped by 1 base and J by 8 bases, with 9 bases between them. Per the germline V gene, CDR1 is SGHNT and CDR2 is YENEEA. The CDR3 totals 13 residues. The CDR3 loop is CASSLGGGDEQFF. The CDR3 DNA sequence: TGTGCCAGCAGCTTAGGAGGGGGGGATGAGCAGTTCTTC.

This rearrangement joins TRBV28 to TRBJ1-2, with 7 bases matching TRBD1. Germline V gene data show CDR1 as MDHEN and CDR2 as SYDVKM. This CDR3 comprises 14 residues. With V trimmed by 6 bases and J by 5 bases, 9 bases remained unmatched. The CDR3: CASSYGTALYGYTF. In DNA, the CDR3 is TGTGCCAGCAGCTATGGGACAGCCTTGTATGGCTACACCTTC.

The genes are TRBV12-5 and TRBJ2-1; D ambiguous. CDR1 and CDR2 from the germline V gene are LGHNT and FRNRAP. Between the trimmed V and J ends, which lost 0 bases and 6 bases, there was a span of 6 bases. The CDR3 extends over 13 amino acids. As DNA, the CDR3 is TGTGCTAGTGGTTTGGTGGCTCTCAATGAGCAGTTCTTC. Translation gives CASGLVALNEQFF.

The CDR3 protein is CASSQTVKGTGVNSPLHF. The CDR3 DNA reads TGTGCCAGCAGCCAAACAGTCAAAGGGACAGGGGTTAATTCACCCCTCCACTTT. The chain couples TRBV7-8 to TRBJ1-6, with 10 nucleotides matching TRBD1. This CDR3 contains 18 residues. Germline V CDR1 and CDR2: SGHVS, FQNEAQ. V trimming: 5 bases; J trimming: 6 bases; junction bases outside the gene matches: 13. Filled out from reference TRBV7-8 and TRBJ1-6, the complete variable domain reads GAGVSQSPRYKVAKRGQDVALRCDPISGHVSLFWYQQALGQGPEFLTYFQNEAQLDKSGLPSDRFFAERPEGSVSTLKIQRTQQEDSAVYLCASSQTVKGTGVNSPLHFGNGTRLTVT.

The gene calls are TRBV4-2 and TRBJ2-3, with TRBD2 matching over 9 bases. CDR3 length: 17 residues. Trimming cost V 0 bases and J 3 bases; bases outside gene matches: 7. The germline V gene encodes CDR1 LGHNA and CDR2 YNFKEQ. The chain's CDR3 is CASSQDGAGGPTDTQYF. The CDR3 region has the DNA TGTGCCAGCAGCCAAGATGGGGCGGGGGGGCCAACAGATACGCAGTATTTT.

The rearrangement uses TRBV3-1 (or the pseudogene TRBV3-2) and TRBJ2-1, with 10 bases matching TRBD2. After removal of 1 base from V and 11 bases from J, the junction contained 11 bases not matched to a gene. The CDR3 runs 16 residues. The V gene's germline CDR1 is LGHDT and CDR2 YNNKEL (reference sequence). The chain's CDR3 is CASSQGASGSPTKQFF. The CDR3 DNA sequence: TGTGCCAGCAGCCAAGGGGCTAGCGGGAGCCCAACGAAGCAGTTCTTC.

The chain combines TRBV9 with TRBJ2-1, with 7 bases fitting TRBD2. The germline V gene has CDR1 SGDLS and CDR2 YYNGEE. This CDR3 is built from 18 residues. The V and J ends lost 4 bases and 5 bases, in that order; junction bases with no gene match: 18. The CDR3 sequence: CASSPPGGSGSEDNEQFF. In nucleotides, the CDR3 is TGTGCCAGCAGCCCCCCCGGCGGGAGCGGGTCCGAAGACAATGAGCAGTTCTTC.

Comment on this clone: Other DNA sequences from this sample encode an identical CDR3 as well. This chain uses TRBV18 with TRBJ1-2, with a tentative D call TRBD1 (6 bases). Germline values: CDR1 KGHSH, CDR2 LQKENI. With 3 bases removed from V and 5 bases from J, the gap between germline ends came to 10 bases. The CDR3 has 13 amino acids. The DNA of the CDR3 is TGTGCCAGCTCACCGGGGGCGGTTTATGGCTACACCTTC. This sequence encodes CASSPGAVYGYTF.

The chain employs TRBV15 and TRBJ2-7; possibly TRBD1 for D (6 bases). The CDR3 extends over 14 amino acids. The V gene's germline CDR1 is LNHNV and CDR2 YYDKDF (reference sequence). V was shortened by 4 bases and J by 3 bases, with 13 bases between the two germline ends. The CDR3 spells CATSNRQGNYEQYF. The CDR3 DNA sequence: TGTGCCACCAGCAACCGGCAGGGGAACTACGAGCAGTACTTC.

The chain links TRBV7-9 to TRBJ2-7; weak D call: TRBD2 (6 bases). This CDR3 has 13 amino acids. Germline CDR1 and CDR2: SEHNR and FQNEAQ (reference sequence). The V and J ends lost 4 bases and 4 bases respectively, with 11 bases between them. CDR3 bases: TGTGCCAGCAGCTCCGGGACTGATTACGAGCAGTACGTC. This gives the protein CASSSGTDYEQYV.

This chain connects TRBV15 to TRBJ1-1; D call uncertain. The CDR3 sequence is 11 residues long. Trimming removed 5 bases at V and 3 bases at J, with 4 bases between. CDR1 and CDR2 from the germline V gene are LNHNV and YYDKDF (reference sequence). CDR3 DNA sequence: TGTGCCACCAGCGACTACACTGAAGCTTTCTTT. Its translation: CATSDYTEAFF.

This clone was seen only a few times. The CDR3 DNA is TGTGCCAGCAGTGAATGGGCTAGCGGATATACCGGGGAGCTGTTTTTT. Its translation: CASSEWASGYTGELFF. This chain uses TRBV6-1 with TRBJ2-2, with 7 bases lining up with TRBD2. The CDR3 totals 16 residues. V lost 2 bases and J lost 5; bases outside the gene matches: 8. Looked up from germline, CDR1 is MNHNS and CDR2 is SASEGT.

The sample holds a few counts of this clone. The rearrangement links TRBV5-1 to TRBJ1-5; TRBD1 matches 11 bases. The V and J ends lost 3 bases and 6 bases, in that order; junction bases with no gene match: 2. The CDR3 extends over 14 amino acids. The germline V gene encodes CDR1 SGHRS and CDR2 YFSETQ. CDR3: CASSYGTGGQPQHF. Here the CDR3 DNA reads TGCGCCAGCAGCTACGGGACAGGGGGTCAGCCCCAGCATTTT.

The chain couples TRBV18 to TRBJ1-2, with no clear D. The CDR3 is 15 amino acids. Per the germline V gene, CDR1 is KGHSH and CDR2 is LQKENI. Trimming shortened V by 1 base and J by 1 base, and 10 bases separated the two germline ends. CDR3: CASSPQADYNYGYTF. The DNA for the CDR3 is TGTGCCAGCTCACCACAGGCGGACTATAACTATGGCTACACCTTC.

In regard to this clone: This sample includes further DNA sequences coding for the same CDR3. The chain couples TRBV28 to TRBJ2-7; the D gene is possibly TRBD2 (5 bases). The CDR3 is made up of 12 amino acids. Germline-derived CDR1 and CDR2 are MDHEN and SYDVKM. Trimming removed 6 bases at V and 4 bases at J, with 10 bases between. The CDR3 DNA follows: TGTGCCAGCAGCCTAACGGGGTACGAGCAGTACTTC. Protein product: CASSLTGYEQYF.

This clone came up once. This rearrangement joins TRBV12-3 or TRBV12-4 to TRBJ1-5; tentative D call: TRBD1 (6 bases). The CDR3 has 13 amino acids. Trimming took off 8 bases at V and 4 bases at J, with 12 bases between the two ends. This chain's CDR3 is CASADRMNQPQHF. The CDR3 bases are TGTGCCAGCGCGGACAGAATGAATCAGCCCCAGCATTTT.